Following are 27 T cell receptor beta chains from one sample sequenced in a study of cytomegalovirus exposure and HLA in healthy donors. Sequenced by immunoSEQ multiplex PCR; TCRdb stores in-frame clones only, minus some. The table includes about 220,000 clones, 75% to 90% detected once. The source material was PBMCs. The receptor source for this set is a woman aged 30 to 39 in good health and CMV-seropositive.

V gene TRBV9 combines with J gene TRBJ2-6; D not certain. Germline CDR1 reads SGDLS; CDR2 reads YYNGEE. This CDR3 spans 15 amino acids. V dropped 4 bases and J dropped 1 base, with 9 bases sitting between them. In DNA form, the CDR3 reads TGTGCCAGCAGCCCCTTAGGTTCTGGGGCCAACGTCCTGACTTTC. Its protein product is CASSPLGSGANVLTF.

This chain links TRBV9 with TRBJ2-1, with 7 bases that match TRBD2. The germline V gene has CDR1 SGDLS and CDR2 YYNGEE. Unmatched junction bases numbered 12, after V lost 4 bases and J lost 8 bases. This CDR3 is 15 amino acids long. The chain's CDR3 is CASSSSAGPSYEQFF. CDR3 coding DNA: TGTGCCAGCAGCTCGTCAGCGGGGCCGTCCTATGAGCAGTTCTTC.

The genes are TRBV28 and TRBJ2-7, with 7 bases lining up with TRBD1. Trimming removed 8 bases from V and 5 bases from J; junction bases left unmatched: 15. CDR3 length: 15 residues. In germline, CDR1 is MDHEN, CDR2 SYDVKM. DNA of the CDR3: TGTGCCAGCGGGCTGACTGAGGGGGCTCGCGACGAGCAGTACTTC. This codes for CASGLTEGARDEQYF.

This chain uses TRBV11-2 with TRBJ1-2; D not resolved. V dropped 4 bases and J dropped 2 bases, with 14 bases sitting between them. The V gene's germline CDR1 is SGHAT and CDR2 FQNNGV. This CDR3 region has 15 residues. CDR3 in amino acids: CASSSWRRKNYGYTF. In nucleotides, the CDR3 is TGTGCCAGCAGCTCTTGGCGAAGAAAAAACTATGGCTACACCTTC.

The chain recombines TRBV7-8 with TRBJ1-5, with 7 bases matching TRBD1. V dropped 4 bases and J dropped 7; count of bases not matched to a gene: 13. The CDR3 runs 16 residues. Germline lookup yields CDR1 SGHVS and CDR2 FQNEAQ. The CDR3 loop reads CASSSRTGLQGQPQHF. The DNA for the CDR3 is TGTGCCAGCAGCTCCCGGACAGGACTGCAGGGACAGCCCCAGCATTTT.

This sequence joins TRBV2 and TRBJ2-7; TRBD1 or TRBD2 may be the D gene (6 bases each). In germline, CDR1 is SNHLY, CDR2 FYNNEI. Trimming removed 3 bases from V and 1 base from J, with 10 bases in between. CDR3 length equals 14 residues. In DNA, the CDR3 is TGTGCCAGCAGTGATGGAGGGGGGTCCTACGAGCAGTACTTC. This encodes CASSDGGGSYEQYF.

V and J are TRBV9 and TRBJ1-1; D unresolved. V was clipped by 3 bases and J by 6 bases, with 12 bases between them. CDR3 length: 13 residues. Germline V gives CDR1 SGDLS, CDR2 YYNGEE. CDR3 amino acids: CASSDINMAEAFF. Written as DNA, the CDR3 is TGTGCCAGCAGCGACATTAATATGGCTGAAGCTTTCTTT.

This clone was counted between two and nine times. This chain joins TRBV6-1 and TRBJ2-7; D gene uncertain. The germline V and J ends were trimmed by 1 base and 0 bases, with 10 bases remaining between them. This CDR3 spans 15 amino acids. Germline CDR1 MNHNS, CDR2 SASEGT. Here the CDR3 reads CASSEEVSSSYEQYF. CDR3 DNA: TGTGCCAGCAGTGAAGAGGTTTCAAGCTCCTACGAGCAGTACTTC.

CDR3 DNA: TGCGCCAGCAGCCAAGATGGGGACACCGGGGAGCTGTTTTTT. It is translated as CASSQDGDTGELFF. The rearrangement links TRBV4-3 to TRBJ2-2, with D uncertain. The germline V gene has CDR1 LGHNA and CDR2 YSLEER. Trimming pared 0 bases from V and 3 bases from J, leaving 5 bases between. This CDR3 comprises 14 residues.

Turning to this clone: The junction shows a germline mismatch at one end, possibly a read error. The rearrangement joins TRBV5-6 to TRBJ2-1; a weak D match, TRBD1 (5 bases). Looked up from germline, CDR1 is SGHDT and CDR2 is YYEEEE. The CDR3 length is 13 residues. CDR3 amino acids: CASSLTGHPVLVF. The CDR3 region has the DNA TGTGCCAGCAGCTTAACCGGACACCCTGTCCTGGTCTTC.

The chain has TRBV2 and TRBJ2-1; TRBD1 might be the D (6 bases). Trimming removed 6 bases at V and 1 base at J, with 10 bases between. The CDR3 consists of 14 residues. Germline CDR1 and CDR2: SNHLY and FYNNEI. CDR3 in amino acids: CASRHRVSYNEQFF. CDR3 DNA: TGTGCCAGCAGACACAGGGTTTCCTACAATGAGCAGTTCTTC.

V usage is TRBV9 and J usage is TRBJ1-5; D might be TRBD1 (5 bases). This CDR3 region has 14 residues. V was clipped by 4 bases and J by 6 bases, with 14 bases between them. The germline gives CDR1 SGDLS, CDR2 YYNGEE. The CDR3 DNA follows: TGTGCCAGCAGCTCAAGTGGGGGGAGTCAGCCCCAGCATTTT. Amino acid sequence: CASSSSGGSQPQHF.

The chain has TRBV30 and TRBJ1-1; no clear D. Germline V CDR1 and CDR2: GTSNPN, SVGIG (reference sequence). The CDR3 has 11 residues. Between the trimmed V and J ends, which lost 2 bases and 3 bases, there was a span of 4 bases. CDR3 region: CAWSTHTEAFF. The CDR3 DNA follows: TGTGCCTGGAGTACCCACACTGAAGCTTTCTTT.

CDR3 bases: TGTGCCAGCAGCGAATTGATTGGGTTGTACAATGAGCAGTTCTTC. It yields the protein CASSELIGLYNEQFF. The gene calls are TRBV7-8 and TRBJ2-1, with D unresolved. The CDR3 has 15 residues. Germline CDR1 and CDR2: SGHVS and FQNEAQ. Trimming removed 5 bases at V and 4 bases at J, with 15 bases between.

This clone was seen only once. The chain combines TRBV27 with TRBJ1-1, with a possible D match to TRBD1 (6 bases). The germline CDR1 and CDR2 sequences are MNHEY and SMNVEV (reference sequence). V lost 4 bases, J lost 2 bases, and 11 bases lay in between. CDR3 length: 14 amino acids. The CDR3: CASSSGGHNTEAFF. CDR3 in DNA: TGTGCCAGCAGTTCGGGGGGGCATAACACTGAAGCTTTCTTT.

This clone was seen a few times. V and J are TRBV6-1 and TRBJ1-2; D gene uncertain. The CDR3 runs 11 residues. V dropped 8 bases and J dropped 6 bases, with 10 bases sitting between them. Per the germline V gene, CDR1 is MNHNS and CDR2 is SASEGT. CDR3 DNA sequence: TGTGCCAGCGTACGAGAGGATGGCTACACCTTC. Its protein product is CASVREDGYTF.

The chain recombines TRBV7-2 with TRBJ1-2; 8 bases map to TRBD1. Germline values: CDR1 SGHTA, CDR2 FQGNSA. The CDR3 runs 16 residues. Trimming took 1 base from V and 3 from J; bases not matched to a gene: 7. The CDR3 here is CASSLVAGGIDYGYTF. CDR3 bases: TGTGCCAGCAGCTTAGTAGCAGGGGGCATCGACTATGGCTACACCTTC.

The count of this clone is one. The V call is TRBV29-1, the J call TRBJ1-1; perhaps TRBD1 as D (6 bases). Looked up from germline, CDR1 is SQVTM and CDR2 is ANQGSEA. The CDR3 has 12 amino acids. The V gene lost 4 bases and the J gene lost 4 bases, with 10 bases spanning the gap. Written as DNA, the CDR3 is TGCAGCGTTGGGGCAGGGGTCACTGAAGCTTTCTTT. Its translation: CSVGAGVTEAFF.

V gene TRBV30 combines with J gene TRBJ2-4, with D hard to call. The CDR3 contains 13 residues. Germline loops: CDR1 GTSNPN, CDR2 SVGIG (reference sequence). Deletions cut 2 bases from V and 9 bases from J, with 14 bases between. The CDR3 region has the DNA TGTGCCTGGAGTTACTCGACGGACGGCATTCAGTACTTC. Amino acid sequence: CAWSYSTDGIQYF.

V and J are TRBV6-4 and TRBJ2-1, with 8 bases matching TRBD2. The length of the CDR3 is 15 residues. The V gene end was trimmed by 2 bases and the J gene end by 4 bases; junction bases not matched to a gene: 4. The germline CDR1 and CDR2 sequences are MRHNA and SNTAGT. As DNA, the CDR3 is TGTGCCAGCAGTGACGGTTCTAGCGGGTACAATGAGCAGTTCTTC. Its protein product is CASSDGSSGYNEQFF.

The chain is built from TRBV10-1 and TRBJ2-2; D remains ambiguous. V lost 4 bases and J lost 1, with 7 bases in between. Germline V lookup: CDR1 WNHNN, CDR2 SYGVQD (reference sequence). The CDR3 consists of 14 residues. The CDR3 region is CASSGRLNTGELFF. CDR3 nucleotide sequence: TGCGCCAGCAGTGGCCGCTTGAACACCGGGGAGCTGTTTTTT.

The chain links TRBV20-1 to TRBJ1-5; D is undetermined. The CDR3 covers 10 residues. V gave up 6 bases and J gave up 6 bases, with 6 bases separating them. Germline assignment: CDR1 DFQATT and CDR2 SNEGSKA (reference sequence). Here the CDR3 DNA reads TGCAGTGCCGCAGGTCAGCCCCAGCATTTT. Residues: CSAAGQPQHF.

The V gene is TRBV30, the J gene TRBJ1-3; D is undetermined. The CDR3 covers 15 residues. Trimming pared 3 bases from V and 0 bases from J, leaving 12 bases between. Germline V gives CDR1 GTSNPN, CDR2 SVGIG (reference sequence). CDR3 nucleotide sequence: TGTGCCTGGAGCCATCGAGCCATCTCTGGAAACACCATATATTTT. Its protein product is CAWSHRAISGNTIYF.

The chain uses TRBV28 and TRBJ1-2, with D possibly being TRBD1 (5 bases). From germline, CDR1 is MDHEN and CDR2 SYDVKM. This CDR3 region has 15 residues. The ends were cut back, 3 bases at V and 3 bases at J, with 14 bases in the middle. The DNA of the CDR3 is TGTGCCAGCAGTTTTTTAGGTCAGGGAGACTATGGCTACACCTTC. It yields the protein CASSFLGQGDYGYTF.

The chain couples TRBV11-2 to TRBJ1-2; 8 bases align to TRBD1. The length of the CDR3 is 15 residues. Trimming at V came to 4 bases and at J to 6 bases, leaving 10 bases not matched to a gene. From germline, CDR1 is SGHAT and CDR2 FQNNGV. The CDR3 DNA follows: TGTGCCAGCAGCTCACGACAGGGGAGTTGGCATGGCTACACCTTC. This sequence encodes CASSSRQGSWHGYTF.

V and J are TRBV6-5 and TRBJ1-1; D not resolved. Deletions cut 6 bases from V and 8 bases from J, with 13 bases between. The CDR3 extends over 12 amino acids. Germline CDR1 reads MNHEY; CDR2 reads SVGAGI. The DNA of the CDR3 is TGTGCCAGCAGCCCCTTGAGGATGGAAGCTTTCTTT. Encoded protein: CASSPLRMEAFF.

This chain joins TRBV27 and TRBJ1-4, with no clear D. V lost 3 bases and J 8 bases, leaving 13 bases between the germline ends. The CDR3 has 14 amino acids. Looked up from germline, CDR1 is MNHEY and CDR2 is SMNVEV (reference sequence). CDR3 coding DNA: TGTGCCAGCAGTTTTTCCGGAATTAGGGAAAAACTGTTTTTT. This sequence encodes CASSFSGIREKLFF.